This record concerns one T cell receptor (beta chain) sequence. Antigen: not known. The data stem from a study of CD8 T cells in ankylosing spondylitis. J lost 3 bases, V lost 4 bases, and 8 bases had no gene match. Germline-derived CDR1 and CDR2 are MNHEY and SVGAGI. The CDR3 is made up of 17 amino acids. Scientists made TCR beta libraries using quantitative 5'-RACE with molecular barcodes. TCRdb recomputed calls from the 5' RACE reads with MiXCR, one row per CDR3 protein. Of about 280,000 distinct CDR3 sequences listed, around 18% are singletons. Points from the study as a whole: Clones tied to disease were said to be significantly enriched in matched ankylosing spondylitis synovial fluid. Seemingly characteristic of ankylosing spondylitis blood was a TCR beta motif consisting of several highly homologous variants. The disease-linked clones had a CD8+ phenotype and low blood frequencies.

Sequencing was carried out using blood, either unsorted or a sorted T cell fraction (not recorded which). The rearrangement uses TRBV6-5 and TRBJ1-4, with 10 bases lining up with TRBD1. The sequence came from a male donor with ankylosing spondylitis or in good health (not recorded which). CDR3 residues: CASSSWDRGGPNEKLFF. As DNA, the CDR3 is TGTGCCAGCAGTTCCTGGGACAGGGGAGGACCTAATGAAAAACTGTTTTTT.